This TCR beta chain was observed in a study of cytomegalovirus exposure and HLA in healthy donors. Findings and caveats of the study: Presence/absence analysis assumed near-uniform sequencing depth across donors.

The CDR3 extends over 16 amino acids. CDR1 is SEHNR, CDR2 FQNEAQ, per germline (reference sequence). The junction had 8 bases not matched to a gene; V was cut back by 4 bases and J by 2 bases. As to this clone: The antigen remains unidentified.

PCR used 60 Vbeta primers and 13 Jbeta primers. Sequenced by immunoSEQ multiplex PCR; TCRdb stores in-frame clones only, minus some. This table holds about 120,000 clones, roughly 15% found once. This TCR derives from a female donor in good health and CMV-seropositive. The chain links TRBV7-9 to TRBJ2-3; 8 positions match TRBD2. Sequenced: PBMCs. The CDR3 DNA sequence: TGTGCCAGCAGCTCCCAGAGACTAGCGTTCACAGATACGCAGTATTTT. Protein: CASSSQRLAFTDTQYF.